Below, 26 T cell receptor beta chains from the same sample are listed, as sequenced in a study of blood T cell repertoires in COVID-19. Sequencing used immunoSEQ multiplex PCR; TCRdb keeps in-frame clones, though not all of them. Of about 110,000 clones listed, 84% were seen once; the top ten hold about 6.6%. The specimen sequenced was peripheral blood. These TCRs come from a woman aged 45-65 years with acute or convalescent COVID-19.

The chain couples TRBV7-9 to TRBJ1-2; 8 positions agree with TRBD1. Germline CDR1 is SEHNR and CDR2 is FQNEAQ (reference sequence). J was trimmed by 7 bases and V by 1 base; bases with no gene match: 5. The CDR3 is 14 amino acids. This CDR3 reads CASSLGPGGFGYTF. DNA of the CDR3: TGTGCCAGCAGCTTAGGTCCAGGGGGCTTTGGCTACACCTTC. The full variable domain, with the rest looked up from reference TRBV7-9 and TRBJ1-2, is DTGVSQNPRHKITKRGQNVTFRCDPISEHNRLYWYRQTLGQGPEFLTYFQNEAQLEKSRLLSDRFSAERPKGSFSTLEIQRTEQGDSAMYLCASSLGPGGFGYTFGSGTRLTVV.

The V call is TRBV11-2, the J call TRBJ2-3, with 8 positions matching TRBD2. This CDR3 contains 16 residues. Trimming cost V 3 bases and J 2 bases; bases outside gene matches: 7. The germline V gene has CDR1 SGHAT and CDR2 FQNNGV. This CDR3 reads CASSFERGLNTDTQYF. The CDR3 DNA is TGTGCCAGCAGCTTCGAGCGGGGGCTTAACACAGATACGCAGTATTTT.

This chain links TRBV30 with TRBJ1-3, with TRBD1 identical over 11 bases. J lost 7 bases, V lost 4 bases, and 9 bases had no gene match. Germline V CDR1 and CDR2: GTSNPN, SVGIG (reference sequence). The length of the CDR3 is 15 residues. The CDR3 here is CAWMERTGGRNTIYF. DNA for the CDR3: TGTGCCTGGATGGAGCGGACAGGGGGCCGGAACACCATATATTTT.

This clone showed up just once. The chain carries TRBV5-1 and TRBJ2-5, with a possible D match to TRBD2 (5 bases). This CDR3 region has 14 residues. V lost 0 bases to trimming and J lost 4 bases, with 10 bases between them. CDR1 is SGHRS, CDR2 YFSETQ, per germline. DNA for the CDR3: TGCGCCAGCAGCTTGGCCGAGGGCGTAGAGACCCAGTACTTC. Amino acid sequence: CASSLAEGVETQYF. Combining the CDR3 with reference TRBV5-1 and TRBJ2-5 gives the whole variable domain KAGVTQTPRYLIKTRGQQVTLSCSPISGHRSVSWYQQTPGQGLQFLFEYFSETQRNKGNFPGRFSGRQFSNSRSEMNVSTLELGDSALYLCASSLAEGVETQYFGPGTRLLVL.

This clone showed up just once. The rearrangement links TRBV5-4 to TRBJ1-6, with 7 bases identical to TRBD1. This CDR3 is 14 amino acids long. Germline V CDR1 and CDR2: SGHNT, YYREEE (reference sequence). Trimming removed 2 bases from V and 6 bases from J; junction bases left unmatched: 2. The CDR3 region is CASSFRDSNSPLHF. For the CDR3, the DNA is TGTGCCAGCAGCTTCCGGGACAGTAATTCACCCCTCCACTTT.

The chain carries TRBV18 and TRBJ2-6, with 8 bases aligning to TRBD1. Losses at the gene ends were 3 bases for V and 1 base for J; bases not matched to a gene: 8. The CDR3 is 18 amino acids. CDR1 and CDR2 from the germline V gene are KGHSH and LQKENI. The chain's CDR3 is CASSPLGQGSSGANVLTF. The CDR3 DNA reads TGTGCCAGCTCACCCCTAGGACAGGGATCATCTGGGGCCAACGTCCTGACTTTC.

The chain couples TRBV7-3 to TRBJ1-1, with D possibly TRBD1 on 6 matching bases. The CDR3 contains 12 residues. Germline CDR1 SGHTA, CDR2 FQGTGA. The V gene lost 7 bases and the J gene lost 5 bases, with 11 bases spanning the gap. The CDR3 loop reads CASTERGTEAFF. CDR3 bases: TGTGCCAGCACCGAAAGGGGGACTGAAGCTTTCTTT.

CDR3 DNA: TGTGCCAGCAGCCAAGATAGAACTAGCGGGAGAAGGGGTACCGGGGAGCTGTTTTTT. Protein sequence: CASSQDRTSGRRGTGELFF. The chain links TRBV3-1 (or the pseudogene TRBV3-2) to TRBJ2-2; TRBD2 aligns across 11 bases. This CDR3 has 19 residues. Per the germline V gene, CDR1 is LGHDT and CDR2 is YNNKEL (reference sequence). The V gene end was trimmed by 0 bases and the J gene end by 5 bases; junction bases not matched to a gene: 11.

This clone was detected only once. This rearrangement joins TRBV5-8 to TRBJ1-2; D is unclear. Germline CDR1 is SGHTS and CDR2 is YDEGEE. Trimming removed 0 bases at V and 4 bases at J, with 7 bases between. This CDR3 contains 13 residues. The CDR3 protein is CASSLVPVYGYTF. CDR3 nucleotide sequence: TGTGCCAGCAGCTTGGTGCCAGTCTATGGCTACACCTTC. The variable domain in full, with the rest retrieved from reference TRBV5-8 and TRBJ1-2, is EAGVTQSPTHLIKTRGQQATLRCSPISGHTSVYWYQQALGLGLQFLLWYDEGEERNRGNFPPRFSGRQFPNYSSELNVNALELEDSALYLCASSLVPVYGYTFGSGTRLTVV.

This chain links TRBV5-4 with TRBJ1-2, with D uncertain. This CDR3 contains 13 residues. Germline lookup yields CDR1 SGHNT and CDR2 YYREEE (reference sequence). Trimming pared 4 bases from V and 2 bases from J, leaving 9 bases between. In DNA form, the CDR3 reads TGTGCCAGCAGCGCCCCGGGGAACTATGGCTACACCTTC. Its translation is CASSAPGNYGYTF.

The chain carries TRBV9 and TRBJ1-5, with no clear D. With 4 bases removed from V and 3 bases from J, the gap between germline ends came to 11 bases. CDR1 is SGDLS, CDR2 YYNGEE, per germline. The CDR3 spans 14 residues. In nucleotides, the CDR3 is TGTGCCAGCAGCATCGGAGGTAACAATCAGCCCCAGCATTTT. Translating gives CASSIGGNNQPQHF.

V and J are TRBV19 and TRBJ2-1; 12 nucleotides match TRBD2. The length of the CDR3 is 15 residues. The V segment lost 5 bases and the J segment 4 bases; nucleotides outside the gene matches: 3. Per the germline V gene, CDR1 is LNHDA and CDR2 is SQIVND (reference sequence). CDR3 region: CASSPTSGGYNEQFF. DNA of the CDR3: TGTGCCAGTAGTCCAACTAGCGGGGGGTACAATGAGCAGTTCTTC. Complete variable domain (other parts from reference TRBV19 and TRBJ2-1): DGGITQSPKYLFRKEGQNVTLSCEQNLNHDAMYWYRQDPGQGLRLIYYSQIVNDFQKGDIAEGYSVSREKKESFPLTVTSAQKNPTAFYLCASSPTSGGYNEQFFGPGTRLTVL.

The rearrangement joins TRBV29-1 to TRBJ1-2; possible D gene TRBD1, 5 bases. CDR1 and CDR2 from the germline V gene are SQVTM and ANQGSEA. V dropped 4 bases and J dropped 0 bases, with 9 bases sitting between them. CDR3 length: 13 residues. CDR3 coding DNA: TGCAGCGTTGTGGGGCACCCTAACTATGGCTACACCTTC. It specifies CSVVGHPNYGYTF.

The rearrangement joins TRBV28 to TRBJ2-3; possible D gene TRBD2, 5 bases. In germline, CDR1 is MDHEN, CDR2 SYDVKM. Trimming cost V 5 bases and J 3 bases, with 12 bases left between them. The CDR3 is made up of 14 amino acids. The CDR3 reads CASSRRTQTDTQYF. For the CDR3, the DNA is TGTGCCAGCAGTAGGAGGACCCAAACAGATACGCAGTATTTT.

The CDR3: CASSQALAGVEQYF. CDR3 DNA sequence: TGCGCCAGCAGCCAAGCCCTAGCGGGGGTCGAGCAGTACTTC. The genes are TRBV4-1 and TRBJ2-7; 10 nucleotides line up with TRBD2. V dropped 1 base and J dropped 6; count of bases not matched to a gene: 3. This CDR3 comprises 14 residues. The germline gives CDR1 MGHRA, CDR2 YSYEKL.

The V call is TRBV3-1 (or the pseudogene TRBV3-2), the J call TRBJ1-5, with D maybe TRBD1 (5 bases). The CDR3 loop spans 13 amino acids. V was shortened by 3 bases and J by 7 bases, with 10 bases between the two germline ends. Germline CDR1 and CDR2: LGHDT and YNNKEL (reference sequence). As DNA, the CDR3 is TGTGCCAGCAGCCAGGCCAGACAGCAGCCCCAGCATTTT. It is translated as CASSQARQQPQHF.

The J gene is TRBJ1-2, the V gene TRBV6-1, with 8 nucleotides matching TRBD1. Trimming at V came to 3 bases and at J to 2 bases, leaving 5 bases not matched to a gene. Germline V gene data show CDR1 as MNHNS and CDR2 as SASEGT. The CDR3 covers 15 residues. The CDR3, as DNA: TGTGCCAGCAGTGACAGACAGGGGACGAACTATGGCTACACCTTC. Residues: CASSDRQGTNYGYTF.

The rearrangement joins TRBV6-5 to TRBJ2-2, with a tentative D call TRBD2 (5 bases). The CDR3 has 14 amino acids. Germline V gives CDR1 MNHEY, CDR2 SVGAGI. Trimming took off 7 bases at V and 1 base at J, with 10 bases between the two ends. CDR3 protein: CASTPSGNTGELFF. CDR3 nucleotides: TGTGCCAGCACCCCCAGCGGGAACACCGGGGAGCTGTTTTTT.

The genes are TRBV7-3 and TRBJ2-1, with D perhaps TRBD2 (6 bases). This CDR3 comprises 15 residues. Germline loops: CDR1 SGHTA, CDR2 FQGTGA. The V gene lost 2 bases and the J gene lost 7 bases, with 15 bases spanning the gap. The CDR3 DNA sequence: TGTGCCAGCAGCTTATCGGGCGGGACTGGTAATGAGCAGTTCTTC. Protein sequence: CASSLSGGTGNEQFF.

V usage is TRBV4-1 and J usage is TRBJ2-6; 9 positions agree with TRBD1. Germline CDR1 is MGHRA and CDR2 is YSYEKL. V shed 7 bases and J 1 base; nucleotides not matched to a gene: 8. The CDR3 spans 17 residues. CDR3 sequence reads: CASMGGDRVSGANVLTF. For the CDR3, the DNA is TGCGCCAGCATGGGTGGGGACAGGGTATCTGGGGCCAACGTCCTGACTTTC.

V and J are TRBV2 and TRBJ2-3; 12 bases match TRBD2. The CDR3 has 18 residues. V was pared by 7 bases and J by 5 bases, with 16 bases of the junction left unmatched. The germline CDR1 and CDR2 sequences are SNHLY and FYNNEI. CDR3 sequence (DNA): TGTGCCAGCACTGAGACTAGCGGGGGCCCCGTTTTAGTAGATACGCAGTATTTT. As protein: CASTETSGGPVLVDTQYF.

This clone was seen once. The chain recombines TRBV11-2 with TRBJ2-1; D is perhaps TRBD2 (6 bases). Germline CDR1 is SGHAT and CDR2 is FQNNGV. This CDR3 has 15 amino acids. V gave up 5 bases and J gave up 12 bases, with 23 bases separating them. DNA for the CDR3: TGTGCCAGCAGCCTCATCTCGGGACTGGGCGGGTGGCAGTTCTTC. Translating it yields CASSLISGLGGWQFF.

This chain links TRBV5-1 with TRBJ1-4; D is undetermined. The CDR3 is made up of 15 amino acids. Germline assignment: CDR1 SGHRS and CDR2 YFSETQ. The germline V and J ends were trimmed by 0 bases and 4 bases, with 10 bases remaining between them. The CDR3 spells CASSLDPQLNEKLFF. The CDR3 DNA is TGCGCCAGCAGCTTGGACCCACAGCTTAATGAAAAACTGTTTTTT.

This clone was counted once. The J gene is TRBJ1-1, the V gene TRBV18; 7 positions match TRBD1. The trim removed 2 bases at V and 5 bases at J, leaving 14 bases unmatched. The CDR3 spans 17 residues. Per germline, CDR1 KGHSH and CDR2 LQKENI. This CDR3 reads CASSPKEKGAGKTEAFF. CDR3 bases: TGTGCCAGCTCACCAAAGGAGAAGGGGGCAGGTAAAACTGAAGCTTTCTTT.

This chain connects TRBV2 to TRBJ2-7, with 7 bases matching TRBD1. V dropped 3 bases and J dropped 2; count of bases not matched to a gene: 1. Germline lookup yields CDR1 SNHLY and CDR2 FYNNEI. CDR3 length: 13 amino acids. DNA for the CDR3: TGTGCCAGCAGTGAGGACAGGACCTACGAGCAGTACTTC. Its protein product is CASSEDRTYEQYF.

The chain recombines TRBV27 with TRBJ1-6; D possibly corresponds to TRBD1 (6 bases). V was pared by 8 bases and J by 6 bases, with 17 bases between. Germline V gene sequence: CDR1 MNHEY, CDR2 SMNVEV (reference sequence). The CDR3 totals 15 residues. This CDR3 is CASLSTGQFNSPLHF. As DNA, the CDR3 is TGTGCCAGCCTATCGACAGGACAGTTTAATTCACCCCTCCACTTT.